The 27 T cell receptor beta chains given below trace back to one sample, sequenced in a study of blood T cell repertoires in COVID-19. Repertoires were generated with immunoSEQ multiplex PCR, while TCRdb's copy carries only in-frame clones and drops some. The table has about 36,000 clones, roughly 80% seen once; the top ten hold 14%. Sequenced: peripheral blood. The receptors here all came from a human donor in a cohort sampled during active COVID-19.

The chain employs TRBV9 and TRBJ1-1, with D unresolved. Germline-derived CDR1 and CDR2 are SGDLS and YYNGEE. V shed 0 bases and J shed 0 bases, with 6 bases lying between them. This CDR3 has 14 residues. CDR3: CASSVGPMNTEAFF. The CDR3 DNA follows: TGTGCCAGCAGCGTAGGGCCAATGAACACTGAAGCTTTCTTT.

This sequence joins TRBV9 and TRBJ1-2, with D tentatively TRBD1 (6 bases). Per germline, CDR1 SGDLS and CDR2 YYNGEE. The CDR3 consists of 13 residues. Trimming took 4 bases from V and 10 from J, leaving 17 bases between them. The CDR3 bases are TGTGCCAGCAGCTTAACAGGGATTAATGACTACACCTTC. Its translation: CASSLTGINDYTF.

This chain joins TRBV11-2 and TRBJ2-1; TRBD1 agrees at 10 bases. The J segment lost 10 bases and the V segment lost 5 bases, leaving 8 bases of the junction unmatched. Germline assignment: CDR1 SGHAT and CDR2 FQNNGV. The CDR3 length is 14 residues. The CDR3 reads CASSRGQGVREQFF. In DNA, the CDR3 is TGTGCCAGCAGCCGCGGACAGGGGGTACGGGAGCAGTTCTTC.

The chain couples TRBV7-9 to TRBJ1-6; TRBD1 matches 9 bases. The CDR3 extends over 19 amino acids. Germline CDR1 is SEHNR and CDR2 is FQNEAQ (reference sequence). The V segment lost 0 bases and the J segment 8 bases; nucleotides outside the gene matches: 14. The CDR3: CASSLAYRTGGTLYSPLHF. The CDR3, as DNA: TGTGCCAGCAGCTTAGCGTACCGTACAGGGGGCACTCTCTATTCACCCCTCCACTTT.

This clone appeared a single time. The chain has TRBV10-1 and TRBJ2-3, with TRBD2 matching 11 bases. The CDR3 is made up of 18 amino acids. With V trimmed by 0 bases and J by 6 bases, 11 bases remained unmatched. CDR1 WNHNN and CDR2 SYGVQD come from the germline V gene (reference sequence). As DNA, the CDR3 is TGCGCCAGCAGTGAGTCCCCCCCTAGCGGGGGGCCATGGGATACGCAGTATTTT. Its protein is CASSESPPSGGPWDTQYF.

This clone was seen more than once but under ten times. The V and J genes are TRBV5-6 and TRBJ1-5; 11 bases align to TRBD1. The germline gives CDR1 SGHDT, CDR2 YYEEEE. V lost 4 bases to trimming and J lost 0 bases; unmatched junction nucleotides: 6. The CDR3 is 17 residues long. The CDR3 protein is CASSLGTGGYSNQPQHF. The DNA for the CDR3 is TGTGCCAGCAGCCTAGGGACAGGGGGGTATAGCAATCAGCCCCAGCATTTT.

This clone showed up just a few times. V gene TRBV11-2 combines with J gene TRBJ2-7; D is possibly TRBD2 (6 bases). The CDR3 extends over 18 amino acids. Germline CDR1 reads SGHAT; CDR2 reads FQNNGV. Trimming removed 5 bases at V and 2 bases at J, with 25 bases between. The CDR3 region is CASSPLGRPRGDPYEQYF. The CDR3 bases are TGTGCCAGCAGCCCGTTGGGGAGGCCTCGGGGCGACCCCTACGAGCAGTACTTC.

The J gene is TRBJ1-1, the V gene TRBV29-1; D gene unclear. V was cut by 5 bases and J by 11 bases, with 21 bases left in between. Germline assignment: CDR1 SQVTM and CDR2 ANQGSEA. The CDR3 contains 13 residues. The CDR3 sequence is CSVSLRAREGAFF. CDR3 in DNA: TGCAGCGTTTCTTTACGGGCGAGGGAAGGGGCTTTCTTT. Looking up the rest from reference TRBV29-1 and TRBJ1-1 gives the full variable domain: SAVISQKPSRDICQRGTSLTIQCQVDSQVTMMFWYRQQPGQSLTLIATANQGSEATYESGFVIDKFPISRPNLTFSTLTVSNMSPEDSSIYLCSVSLRAREGAFFGQGTRLTVV.

Here the CDR3 DNA reads TGTGCCACCAGTGATACGGGGGGGACCACTGAAGCTTTCTTT. It specifies CATSDTGGTTEAFF. The chain employs TRBV24-1 and TRBJ1-1; maybe TRBD1 (5 bases). Germline assignment: CDR1 KGHDR and CDR2 SFDVKD. The ends were cut back, 3 bases at V and 4 bases at J, with 11 bases in the middle. The CDR3 totals 14 residues.

The genes are TRBV4-1 and TRBJ1-5, with D unresolved. This CDR3 contains 14 residues. V was cut by 4 bases and J by 5 bases, with 12 bases left in between. CDR1 and CDR2 (germline): MGHRA, YSYEKL. The CDR3 sequence: CASSRERAYQPQHF. The CDR3 DNA sequence: TGCGCCAGCAGCCGCGAGCGGGCTTATCAGCCCCAGCATTTT.

A single count supports this clone. CDR3 coding DNA: TGTGCCAGCAGCTTCAGTAACTATGGCTACACCTTC. Protein product: CASSFSNYGYTF. The rearrangement links TRBV5-5 to TRBJ1-2; no firm D call. Trimming left V 2 bases short and J 1 base short, with 3 bases between. CDR1 SGHKS and CDR2 YYEKEE come from the germline V gene (reference sequence). The CDR3 is 12 amino acids.

The V and J genes are TRBV5-1 and TRBJ2-7; TRBD1 matches at 9 bases. CDR1 is SGHRS and CDR2 is YFSETQ in the germline V gene. Germline trimming cut 4 bases from V and 4 bases from J; bases unmatched to any gene: 24. This CDR3 contains 20 residues. The DNA for the CDR3 is TGCGCCAGCAGCGGCGAATACGGGACAGGGAGCCTCCCGCTCACTTACGAGCAGTACTTC. Encoded protein: CASSGEYGTGSLPLTYEQYF.

V gene TRBV11-3 combines with J gene TRBJ1-2; 8 bases line up with TRBD1. Trimming cost V 1 base and J 8 bases; bases outside gene matches: 6. Germline values: CDR1 SGHNT, CDR2 YENEEA. The CDR3 has 14 amino acids. This CDR3 reads CASSLGNRGEGYTF. In DNA form, the CDR3 reads TGTGCCAGCAGCTTAGGAAACAGGGGGGAAGGCTACACCTTC.

This chain uses TRBV7-9 with TRBJ1-4; 7 bases are a match to TRBD1. CDR3 length: 17 amino acids. V trimming: 5 bases; J trimming: 3 bases; junction bases outside the gene matches: 12. The germline CDR1 and CDR2 sequences are SEHNR and FQNEAQ (reference sequence). The CDR3 sequence is CASSQNRGIASNEKLFF. CDR3 nucleotide sequence: TGTGCCAGCAGCCAGAACAGGGGAATCGCGTCTAATGAAAAACTGTTTTTT.

This sequence joins TRBV10-3 and TRBJ2-5; 10 nucleotides line up with TRBD2. V lost 2 bases, J lost 4 bases, and 7 bases stayed unmatched. The CDR3 is 16 amino acids. Germline loops: CDR1 ENHRY, CDR2 SYGVKD. The CDR3 DNA is TGTGCCATCAGTGAGAGCGGGGGGGCGTCGTTAGAGACCCAGTACTTC. Amino acids: CAISESGGASLETQYF.

The V and J genes are TRBV4-2 and TRBJ2-1; D ambiguous. V gave up 3 bases and J gave up 3 bases, with 9 bases separating them. Germline V gene data show CDR1 as LGHNA and CDR2 as YNFKEQ. The CDR3 is 14 amino acids. CDR3 in DNA: TGTGCCAGCAGCCACTCCGGTGGCTACAATGAGCAGTTCTTC. It is translated as CASSHSGGYNEQFF.

The chain uses TRBV9 and TRBJ2-1; D gene uncertain. Germline V lookup: CDR1 SGDLS, CDR2 YYNGEE. V lost 0 bases to trimming and J lost 0 bases, with 7 bases between them. This CDR3 has 15 residues. The CDR3 loop reads CASSVAASSYNEQFF. The CDR3 nucleotides are TGTGCCAGCAGCGTAGCGGCTAGCTCCTACAATGAGCAGTTCTTC.

The chain has TRBV11-1 and TRBJ1-2, with TRBD1 as a possible D gene (6 bases). Germline V gene data show CDR1 as SGHAT and CDR2 as FQDESV (reference sequence). The length of the CDR3 is 13 residues. V lost 5 bases and J lost 5, with 12 bases in between. Here the CDR3 DNA reads TGTGCCAGCAGCGAACAGGGTGGGTATGGCTACACCTTC. This encodes CASSEQGGYGYTF. Filled out from reference TRBV11-1 and TRBJ1-2, the complete variable domain reads EAEVAQSPRYKITEKSQAVAFWCDPISGHATLYWYRQILGQGPELLVQFQDESVVDDSQLPKDRFSAERLKGVDSTLKIQPAELGDSAMYLCASSEQGGYGYTFGSGTRLTVV.

The chain uses TRBV4-1 and TRBJ2-2; 9 bases agree with TRBD1. The CDR3 runs to 16 residues. The germline gives CDR1 MGHRA, CDR2 YSYEKL. Germline trimming cut 1 base from V and 4 bases from J; bases unmatched to any gene: 4. The CDR3: CASSQGQGVRTGELFF. The DNA for the CDR3 is TGCGCCAGCAGCCAAGGACAGGGGGTTCGCACCGGGGAGCTGTTTTTT.

This clone was picked up a small number of times. V gene TRBV30 combines with J gene TRBJ1-1; TRBD1 might be the D (5 bases). The CDR3 has 14 residues. V was cut by 4 bases and J by 0 bases, with 12 bases left in between. CDR1 is GTSNPN, CDR2 SVGIG, per germline (reference sequence). CDR3 protein: CAWNTGAMNTEAFF. The CDR3 DNA sequence: TGTGCCTGGAATACAGGAGCTATGAACACTGAAGCTTTCTTT.

This rearrangement joins TRBV29-1 to TRBJ1-1, with TRBD1 as a possible D gene (6 bases). Germline CDR1 and CDR2: SQVTM and ANQGSEA. V lost 4 bases, J lost 0 bases, and 12 bases lay in between. CDR3 length: 14 residues. CDR3: CSVVGGTLNTEAFF. The CDR3 coding sequence is TGCAGCGTTGTGGGGGGGACATTGAACACTGAAGCTTTCTTT.

In the case of this clone: A junction boundary mismatches the germline segment, possibly from a read error. The chain carries TRBV7-7 and TRBJ1-4; 7 bases fit TRBD1. The CDR3 consists of 14 residues. The V gene's germline CDR1 is SSHAT and CDR2 FNYEAQ (reference sequence). Here the CDR3 reads CASSLNRGHEKLFF. The CDR3 coding sequence is TGTGCTAGCAGCTTGAATAGGGGGCATGAAAAACTGTTTTTT.

The chain couples TRBV3-1 (or the pseudogene TRBV3-2) to TRBJ2-1, with D perhaps matching TRBD2 (6 bases). Germline V CDR1 and CDR2: LGHDT, YNNKEL (reference sequence). Trimming took 1 base from V and 6 from J, leaving 10 bases between them. This CDR3 spans 14 amino acids. CDR3 bases: TGTGCCAGCAGCCAAGGCCGGGAGATCAATGAGCAGTTCTTC. It is translated as CASSQGREINEQFF.

The chain recombines TRBV28 with TRBJ1-2, with TRBD1 identical over 9 bases. CDR1 MDHEN and CDR2 SYDVKM come from the germline V gene. Trimming removed 7 bases from V and 3 bases from J; junction bases left unmatched: 6. The CDR3 contains 14 residues. The CDR3 here is CASNLQGADYGYTF. The CDR3 nucleotides are TGTGCCAGCAATCTACAGGGGGCCGACTATGGCTACACCTTC.

The chain carries TRBV11-3 and TRBJ2-7; 7 bases map to TRBD2. CDR1 SGHNT and CDR2 YENEEA come from the germline V gene. V lost 2 bases and J lost 0; bases outside the gene matches: 4. The CDR3 length is 15 residues. In DNA form, the CDR3 reads TGTGCCAGCAGCTTAAGGCGGGAGACCTCCTACGAGCAGTACTTC. Translating it yields CASSLRRETSYEQYF.

V and J are TRBV12-5 and TRBJ2-3; TRBD2 matches at 8 bases. Germline CDR1 LGHNT, CDR2 FRNRAP. This CDR3 comprises 12 residues. V lost 5 bases, J lost 9 bases, and 4 bases stayed unmatched. Here the CDR3 DNA reads TGTGCTAGTGGTCACCCGGGGGGGACGCAGTATTTT. It yields the protein CASGHPGGTQYF.

The chain is built from TRBV29-1 and TRBJ2-7; 8 bases map to TRBD1. V shed 6 bases, J shed 2 bases, and the junction held 6 bases outside the gene matches. Germline V gene sequence: CDR1 SQVTM, CDR2 ANQGSEA. The CDR3 is 13 residues long. The CDR3 bases are TGCAGCGTCGCACCGGGACAGGCCTACGAGCAGTACTTC. Its translation is CSVAPGQAYEQYF.